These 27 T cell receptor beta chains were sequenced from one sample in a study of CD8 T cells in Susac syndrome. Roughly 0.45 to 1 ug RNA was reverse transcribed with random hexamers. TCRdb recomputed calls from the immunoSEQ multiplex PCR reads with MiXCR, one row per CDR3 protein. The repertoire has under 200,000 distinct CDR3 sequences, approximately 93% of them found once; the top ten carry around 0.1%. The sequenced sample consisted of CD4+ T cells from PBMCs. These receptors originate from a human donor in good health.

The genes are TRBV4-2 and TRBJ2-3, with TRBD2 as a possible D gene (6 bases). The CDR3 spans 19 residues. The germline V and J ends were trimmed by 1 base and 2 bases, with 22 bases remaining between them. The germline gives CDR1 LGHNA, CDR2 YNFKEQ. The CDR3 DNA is TGTGCCAGCAGCCAAGTAGGAGGGGCTGTTGTTAGGTACACAGATACGCAGTATTTT. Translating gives CASSQVGGAVVRYTDTQYF.

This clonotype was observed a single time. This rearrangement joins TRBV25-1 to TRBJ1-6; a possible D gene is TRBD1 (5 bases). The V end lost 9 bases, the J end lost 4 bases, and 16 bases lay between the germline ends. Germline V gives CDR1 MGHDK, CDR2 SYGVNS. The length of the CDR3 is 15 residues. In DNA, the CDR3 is TGTGCCAGTTCCGGGGCGGACTCTTATAATTCACCCCTCCACTTT. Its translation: CASSGADSYNSPLHF. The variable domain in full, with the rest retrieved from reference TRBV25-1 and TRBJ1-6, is EADIYQTPRYLVIGTGKKITLECSQTMGHDKMYWYQQDPGMELHLIHYSYGVNSTEKGDLSSESTVSRIRTEHFPLTLESARPSHTSQYLCASSGADSYNSPLHFGNGTRLTVT.

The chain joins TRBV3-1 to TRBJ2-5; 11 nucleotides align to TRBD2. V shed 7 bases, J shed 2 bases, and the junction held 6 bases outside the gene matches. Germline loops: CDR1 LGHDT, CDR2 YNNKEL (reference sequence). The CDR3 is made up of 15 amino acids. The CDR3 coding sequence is TGTGCCAGCACCCTAGCGGGGGGTCCTCAAGAGACCCAGTACTTC. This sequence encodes CASTLAGGPQETQYF.

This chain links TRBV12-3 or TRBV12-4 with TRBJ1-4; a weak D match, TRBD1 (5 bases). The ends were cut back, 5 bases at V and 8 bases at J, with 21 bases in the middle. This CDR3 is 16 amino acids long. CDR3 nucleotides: TGTGCCAGCAGTACGGGACCCCGAAATTGGGGAGAAAAACTGTTTTTT. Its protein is CASSTGPRNWGEKLFF.

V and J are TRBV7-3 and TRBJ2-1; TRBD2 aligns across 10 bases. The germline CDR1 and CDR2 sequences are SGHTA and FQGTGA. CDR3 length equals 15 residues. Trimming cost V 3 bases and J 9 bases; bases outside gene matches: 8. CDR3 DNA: TGTGCCAGCAGCTTGGCTAGCGGGGGAAGAGGTGAGCAGTTCTTC. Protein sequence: CASSLASGGRGEQFF.

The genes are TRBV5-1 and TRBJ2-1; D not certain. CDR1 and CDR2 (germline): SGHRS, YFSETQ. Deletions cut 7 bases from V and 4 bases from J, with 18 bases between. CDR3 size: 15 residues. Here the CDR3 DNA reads TGCGCCAGCGGCACTGAGGATCTTCCTTACAATGAGCAGTTCTTC. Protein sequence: CASGTEDLPYNEQFF.

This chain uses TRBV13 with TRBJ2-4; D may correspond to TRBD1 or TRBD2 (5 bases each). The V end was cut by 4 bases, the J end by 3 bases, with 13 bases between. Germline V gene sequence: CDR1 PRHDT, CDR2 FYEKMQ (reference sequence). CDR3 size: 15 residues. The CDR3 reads CASSYPGAGKNIQYF. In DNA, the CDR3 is TGTGCCAGCAGCTACCCCGGGGCGGGCAAAAACATTCAGTACTTC.

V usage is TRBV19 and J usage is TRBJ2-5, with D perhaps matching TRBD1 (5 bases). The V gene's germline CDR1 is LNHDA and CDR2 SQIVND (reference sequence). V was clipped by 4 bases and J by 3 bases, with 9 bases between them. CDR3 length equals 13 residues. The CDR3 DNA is TGTGCCAGTAGTAGGCAGGGCGAAGAGACCCAGTACTTC. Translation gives CASSRQGEETQYF.

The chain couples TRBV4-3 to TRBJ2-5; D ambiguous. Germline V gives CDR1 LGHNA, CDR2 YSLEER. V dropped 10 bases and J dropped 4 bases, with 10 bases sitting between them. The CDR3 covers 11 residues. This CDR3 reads CATGERETQYF. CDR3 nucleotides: TGCGCCACCGGAGAGAGAGAGACCCAGTACTTC.

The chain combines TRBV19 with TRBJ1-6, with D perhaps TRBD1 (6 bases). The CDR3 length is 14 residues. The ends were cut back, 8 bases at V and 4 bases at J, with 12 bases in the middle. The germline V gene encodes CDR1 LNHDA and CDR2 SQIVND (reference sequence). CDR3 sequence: CASRQEPYNSPLHF. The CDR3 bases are TGTGCCAGTCGACAGGAACCTTATAATTCACCCCTCCACTTT.

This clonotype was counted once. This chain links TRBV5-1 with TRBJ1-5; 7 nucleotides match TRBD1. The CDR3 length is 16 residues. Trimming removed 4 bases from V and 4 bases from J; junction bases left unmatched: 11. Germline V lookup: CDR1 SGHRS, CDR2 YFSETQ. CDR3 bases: TGCGCCAGCAGCCCATTTGGGACAGAGCAGAATCAGCCCCAGCATTTT. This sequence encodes CASSPFGTEQNQPQHF.

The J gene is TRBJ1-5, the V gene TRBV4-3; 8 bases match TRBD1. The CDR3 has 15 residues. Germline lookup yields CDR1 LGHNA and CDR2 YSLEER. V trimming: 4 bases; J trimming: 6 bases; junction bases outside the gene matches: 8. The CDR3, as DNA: TGCGCCAGCAGCCTTACGACAGGGGTTGGTCAGCCCCAGCATTTT. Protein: CASSLTTGVGQPQHF.

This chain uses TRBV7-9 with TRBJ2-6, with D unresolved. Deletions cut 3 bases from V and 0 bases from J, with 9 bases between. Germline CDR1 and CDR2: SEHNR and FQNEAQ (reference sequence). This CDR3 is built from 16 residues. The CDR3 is CASSLAAHSGANVLTF. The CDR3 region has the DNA TGTGCCAGCAGCTTGGCAGCTCACTCTGGGGCCAACGTCCTGACTTTC.

The CDR3: CASSPIRALTGELFF. CDR3 coding DNA: TGTGCCAGCAGCCCAATCCGGGCCCTTACCGGGGAGCTGTTTTTT. V gene TRBV9 combines with J gene TRBJ2-2; no firm D call. The CDR3 loop spans 15 amino acids. V lost 4 bases and J 5 bases, leaving 15 bases between the germline ends. Germline V gene data show CDR1 as SGDLS and CDR2 as YYNGEE. The full variable domain, completed using reference TRBV9 and TRBJ2-2, is DSGVTQTPKHLITATGQRVTLRCSPRSGDLSVYWYQQSLDQGLQFLIQYYNGEERAKGNILERFSAQQFPDLHSELNLSSLELGDSALYFCASSPIRALTGELFFGEGSRLTVL.

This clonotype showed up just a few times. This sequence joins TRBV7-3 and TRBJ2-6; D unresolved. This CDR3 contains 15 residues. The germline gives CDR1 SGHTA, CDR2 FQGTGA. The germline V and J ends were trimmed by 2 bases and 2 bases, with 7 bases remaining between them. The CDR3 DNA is TGTGCCAGCAGCTTATCCCAGCCTGGGGCCAACGTCCTGACTTTC. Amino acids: CASSLSQPGANVLTF.

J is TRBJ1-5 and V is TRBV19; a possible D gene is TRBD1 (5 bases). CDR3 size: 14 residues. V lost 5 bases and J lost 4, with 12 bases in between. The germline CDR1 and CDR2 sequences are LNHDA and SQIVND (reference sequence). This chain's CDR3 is CASSEQALNQPQHF. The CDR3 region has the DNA TGTGCCAGTAGTGAACAGGCACTAAATCAGCCCCAGCATTTT.

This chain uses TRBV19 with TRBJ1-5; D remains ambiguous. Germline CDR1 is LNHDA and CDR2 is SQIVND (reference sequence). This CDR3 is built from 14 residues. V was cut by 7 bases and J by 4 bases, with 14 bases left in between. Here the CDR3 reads CASTLGKGNQPQHF. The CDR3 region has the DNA TGTGCCAGTACCCTTGGGAAGGGAAATCAGCCCCAGCATTTT. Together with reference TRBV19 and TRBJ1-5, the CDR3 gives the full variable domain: DGGITQSPKYLFRKEGQNVTLSCEQNLNHDAMYWYRQDPGQGLRLIYYSQIVNDFQKGDIAEGYSVSREKKESFPLTVTSAQKNPTAFYLCASTLGKGNQPQHFGDGTRLSIL.

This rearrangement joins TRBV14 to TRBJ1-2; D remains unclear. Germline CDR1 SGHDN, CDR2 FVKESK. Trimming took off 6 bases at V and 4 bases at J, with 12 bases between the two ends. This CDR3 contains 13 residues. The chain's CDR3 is CASSRTVGYGYTF. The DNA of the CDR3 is TGTGCCAGCAGTCGGACGGTCGGCTATGGCTACACCTTC.

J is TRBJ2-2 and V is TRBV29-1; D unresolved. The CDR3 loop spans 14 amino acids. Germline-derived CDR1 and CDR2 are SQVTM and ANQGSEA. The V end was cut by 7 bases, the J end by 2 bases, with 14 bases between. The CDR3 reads CSALRGTNTGELFF. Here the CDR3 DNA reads TGCAGCGCCCTACGTGGAACCAACACCGGGGAGCTGTTTTTT.

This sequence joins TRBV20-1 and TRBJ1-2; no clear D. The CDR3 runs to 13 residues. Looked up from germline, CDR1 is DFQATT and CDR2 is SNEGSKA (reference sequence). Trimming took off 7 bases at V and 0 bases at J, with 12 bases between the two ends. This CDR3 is CSGLLQANYGYTF. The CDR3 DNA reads TGCAGTGGACTCCTTCAAGCTAACTATGGCTACACCTTC.

Here the CDR3 DNA reads TGCGCCAGCAGTCGATCTCGGAGGGACCAAGAGACCCAGTACTTC. It encodes CASSRSRRDQETQYF. The rearrangement joins TRBV5-1 to TRBJ2-5; D is possibly TRBD2 (6 bases). Per the germline V gene, CDR1 is SGHRS and CDR2 is YFSETQ. Trimming took off 5 bases at V and 0 bases at J, with 14 bases between the two ends. CDR3 length: 15 residues.

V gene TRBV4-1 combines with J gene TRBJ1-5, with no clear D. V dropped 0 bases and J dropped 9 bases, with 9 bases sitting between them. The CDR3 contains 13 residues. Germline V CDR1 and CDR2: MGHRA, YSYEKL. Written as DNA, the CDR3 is TGCGCCAGCAGCCAAGAGAGGTTGGGGCCCCAGCATTTT. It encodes CASSQERLGPQHF.

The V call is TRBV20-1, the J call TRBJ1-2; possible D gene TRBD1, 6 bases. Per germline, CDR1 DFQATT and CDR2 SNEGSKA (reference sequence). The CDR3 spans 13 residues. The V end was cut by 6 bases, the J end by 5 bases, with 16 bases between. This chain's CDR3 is CSALERGKYGYTF. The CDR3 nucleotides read TGCAGTGCGCTAGAGAGGGGGAAATATGGCTACACCTTC.

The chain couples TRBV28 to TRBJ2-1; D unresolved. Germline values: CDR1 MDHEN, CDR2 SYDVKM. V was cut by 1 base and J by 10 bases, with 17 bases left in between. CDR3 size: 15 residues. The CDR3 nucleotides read TGTGCCAGCAGTTTATCCTCCGGGCCACCAAGAGAGCAGTTCTTC. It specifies CASSLSSGPPREQFF. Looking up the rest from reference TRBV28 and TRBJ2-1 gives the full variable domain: DVKVTQSSRYLVKRTGEKVFLECVQDMDHENMFWYRQDPGLGLRLIYFSYDVKMKEKGDIPEGYSVSREKKERFSLILESASTNQTSMYLCASSLSSGPPREQFFGPGTRLTVL.

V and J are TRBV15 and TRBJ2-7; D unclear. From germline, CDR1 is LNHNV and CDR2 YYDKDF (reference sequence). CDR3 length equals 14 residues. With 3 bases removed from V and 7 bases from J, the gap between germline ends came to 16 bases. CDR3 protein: CATSRVDLPKEQYV. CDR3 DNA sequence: TGTGCCACCAGCAGGGTTGATTTGCCCAAGGAGCAGTACGTC.

The DNA for the CDR3 is TGTGCCAGCAGCCGCGGACAGGGAGGGTCTGGGGCCAACGTCCTGACTTTC. It encodes CASSRGQGGSGANVLTF. The chain couples TRBV12-3 or TRBV12-4 to TRBJ2-6, with D possibly being TRBD1 (8 bases). Trimming pared 6 bases from V and 1 base from J, leaving 16 bases between. The CDR3 loop spans 17 amino acids.

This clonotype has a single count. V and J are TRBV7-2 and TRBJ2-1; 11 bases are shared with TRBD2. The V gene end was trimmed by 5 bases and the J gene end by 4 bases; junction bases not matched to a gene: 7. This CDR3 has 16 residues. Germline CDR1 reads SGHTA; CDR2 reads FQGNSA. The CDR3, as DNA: TGTGCCAGCAGCCCCCGATCTAGCGGGGGGTACAATGAGCAGTTCTTC. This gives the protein CASSPRSSGGYNEQFF.